The 6 T cell receptor beta chains below come from one sample, sequenced in a study of somatic mutations in cytotoxic T cells in rheumatoid arthritis. The method was immunoSEQ multiplex PCR; TCRdb's version includes in-frame clones alone and lacks a portion of them. The table records more than 11,000 clones, just under 80% of them present only once. Source material: CD8+ T cells sorted from blood. These receptors were collected from an adult with rheumatoid arthritis.

The chain links TRBV21-1 to TRBJ2-7; the D call in the table, TRBD2, was not verified against the DNA. TRBV21-1 is deemed a pseudogene. The CDR3 is 18 amino acids. The CDR3 here is CASSIDVLAGGQSYEQYF. DNA for the CDR3: TGTGCCAGCAGCATAGATGTCCTAGCGGGGGGCCAGTCCTACGAGCAGTACTTC.

This chain joins TRBV7-9 and TRBJ2-2; the D is unclear. V shed 5 bases and J shed 8 bases, with 6 bases lying between them. CDR1 is SEHNR, CDR2 FQNEAQ, per germline (reference sequence). The CDR3 runs 11 residues. As DNA, the CDR3 is TGTGCCAGCAGCGGGCTGGGGGAGCTGTTTTTT. Residues: CASSGLGELFF.

The rearrangement uses TRBV28 and TRBJ1-1, with unresolved D. The CDR3 contains 15 residues. Germline CDR1 reads MDHEN; CDR2 reads SYDVKM. The V gene lost 5 bases and the J gene lost 10 bases, with 23 bases spanning the gap. For the CDR3, the DNA is TGTGCCAGCAGTACCTATATCTGGGCCGATAAAGGAGCTTTCTTT. Protein product: CASSTYIWADKGAFF.

The V call is TRBV5-6, the J call TRBJ2-1, with a weak D call TRBD1 (6 bases). CDR1 and CDR2 from the germline V gene are SGHDT and YYEEEE. The CDR3 is 14 residues long. Trimming pared 1 base from V and 4 bases from J, leaving 9 bases between. The CDR3: CASSLSQGYNEQFF. As DNA, the CDR3 is TGTGCCAGCAGCTTGTCACAGGGATACAATGAGCAGTTCTTC.

This chain links TRBV28 with TRBJ2-7; either TRBD1 or TRBD2 may supply D (5 bases each). Trimming left V 11 bases short and J 0 bases short, with 8 bases between. CDR3 size: 11 residues. CDR1 and CDR2 from the germline V gene are MDHEN and SYDVKM. CDR3 in DNA: TGTGCCTCTGGGGGCTCCTACGAGCAGTACTTC. Its translation is CASGGSYEQYF. The entire variable domain, with the rest obtained from reference TRBV28 and TRBJ2-7, is as follows: DVKVTQSSRYLVKRTGEKVFLECVQDMDHENMFWYRQDPGLGLRLIYFSYDVKMKEKGDIPEGYSVSREKKERFSLILESASTNQTSMYLCASGGSYEQYFGPGTRLTVT.

The V call is TRBV5-6, the J call TRBJ2-1, with D tentatively TRBD2 (5 bases). The CDR3 is 13 residues long. V shed 4 bases and J shed 9 bases, with 14 bases lying between them. Germline values: CDR1 SGHDT, CDR2 YYEEEE. This chain's CDR3 is CASSRPPSTEQFF. In DNA, the CDR3 is TGTGCCAGCAGCCGACCACCTAGCACTGAGCAGTTCTTC. Full variable domain (remainder filled in from reference TRBV5-6 and TRBJ2-1): DAGVTQSPTHLIKTRGQQVTLRCSPKSGHDTVSWYQQALGQGPQFIFQYYEEEERQRGNFPDRFSGHQFPNYSSELNVNALLLGDSALYLCASSRPPSTEQFFGPGTRLTVL.